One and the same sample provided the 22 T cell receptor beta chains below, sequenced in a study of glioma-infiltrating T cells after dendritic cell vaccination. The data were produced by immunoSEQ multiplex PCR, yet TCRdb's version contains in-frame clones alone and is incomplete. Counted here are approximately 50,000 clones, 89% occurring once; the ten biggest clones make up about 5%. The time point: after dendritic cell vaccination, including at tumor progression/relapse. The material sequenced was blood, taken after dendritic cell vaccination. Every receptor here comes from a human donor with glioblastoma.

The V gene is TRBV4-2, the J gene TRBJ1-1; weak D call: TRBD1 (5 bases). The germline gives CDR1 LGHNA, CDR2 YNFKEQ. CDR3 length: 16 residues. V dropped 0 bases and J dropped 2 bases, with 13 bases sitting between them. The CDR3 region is CASSQDQGKRNTEAFF. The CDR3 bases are TGTGCCAGCAGCCAAGACCAGGGAAAAAGAAACACTGAAGCTTTCTTT.

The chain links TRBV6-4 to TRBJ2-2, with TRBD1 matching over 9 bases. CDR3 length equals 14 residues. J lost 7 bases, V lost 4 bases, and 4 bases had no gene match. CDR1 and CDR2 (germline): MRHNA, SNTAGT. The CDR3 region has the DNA TGTGCCAGCAGTGCGGGACAGGGAGACGGGGAGCTGTTTTTT. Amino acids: CASSAGQGDGELFF.

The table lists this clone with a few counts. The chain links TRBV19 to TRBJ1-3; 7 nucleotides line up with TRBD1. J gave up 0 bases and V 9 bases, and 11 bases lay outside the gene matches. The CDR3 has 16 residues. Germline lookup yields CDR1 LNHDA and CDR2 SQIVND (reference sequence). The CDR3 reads CASKTGTAISGNTIYF. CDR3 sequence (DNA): TGTGCCAGCAAGACGGGGACAGCGATCTCTGGAAACACCATATATTTT.

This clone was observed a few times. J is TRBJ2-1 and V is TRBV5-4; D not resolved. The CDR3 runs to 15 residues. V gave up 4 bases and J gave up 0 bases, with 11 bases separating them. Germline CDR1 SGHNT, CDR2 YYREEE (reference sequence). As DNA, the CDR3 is TGTGCCAGCAGCCGTGACTCCAGCTCCTACAATGAGCAGTTCTTC. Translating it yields CASSRDSSSYNEQFF. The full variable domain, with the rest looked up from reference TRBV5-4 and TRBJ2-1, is ETGVTQSPTHLIKTRGQQVTLRCSSQSGHNTVSWYQQALGQGPQFIFQYYREEENGRGNFPPRFSGLQFPNYSSELNVNALELDDSALYLCASSRDSSSYNEQFFGPGTRLTVL.

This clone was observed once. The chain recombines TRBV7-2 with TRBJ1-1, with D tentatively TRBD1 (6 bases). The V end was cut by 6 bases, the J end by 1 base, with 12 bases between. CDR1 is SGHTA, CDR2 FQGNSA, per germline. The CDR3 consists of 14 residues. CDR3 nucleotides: TGTGCCAGCAGAACAGGGTTCGCGAACACTGAAGCTTTCTTT. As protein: CASRTGFANTEAFF.

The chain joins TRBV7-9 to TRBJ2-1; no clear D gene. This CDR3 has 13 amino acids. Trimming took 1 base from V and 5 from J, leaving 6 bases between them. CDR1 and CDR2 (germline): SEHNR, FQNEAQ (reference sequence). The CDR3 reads CASSLDSHNEQFF. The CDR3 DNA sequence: TGTGCCAGCAGCTTAGACAGCCACAATGAGCAGTTCTTC. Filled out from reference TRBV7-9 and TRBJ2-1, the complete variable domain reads DTGVSQNPRHKITKRGQNVTFRCDPISEHNRLYWYRQTLGQGPEFLTYFQNEAQLEKSRLLSDRFSAERPKGSFSTLEIQRTEQGDSAMYLCASSLDSHNEQFFGPGTRLTVL.

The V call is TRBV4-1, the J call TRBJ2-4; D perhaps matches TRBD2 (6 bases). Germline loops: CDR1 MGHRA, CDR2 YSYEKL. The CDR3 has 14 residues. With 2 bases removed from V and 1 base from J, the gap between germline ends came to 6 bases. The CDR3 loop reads CASSQLAAKNIQYF. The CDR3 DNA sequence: TGCGCCAGCAGCCAACTAGCGGCCAAAAACATTCAGTACTTC.

The CDR3 nucleotides are TGTGCCAGCAGTGGTACGGGACAGGGAAAAAGCTCCTACAATGAGCAGTTCTTC. Protein sequence: CASSGTGQGKSSYNEQFF. The V gene is TRBV28, the J gene TRBJ2-1, with 9 bases aligning to TRBD1. This CDR3 is 18 amino acids long. J gave up 0 bases and V 5 bases, and 11 bases lay outside the gene matches. In germline, CDR1 is MDHEN, CDR2 SYDVKM.

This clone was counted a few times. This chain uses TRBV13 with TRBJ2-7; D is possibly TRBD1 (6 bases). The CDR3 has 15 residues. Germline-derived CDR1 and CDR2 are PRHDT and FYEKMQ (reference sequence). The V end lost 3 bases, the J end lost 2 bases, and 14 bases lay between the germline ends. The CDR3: CASSLGRGRAYEQYF. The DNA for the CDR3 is TGTGCCAGCAGCTTGGGCAGGGGAAGGGCCTACGAGCAGTACTTC.

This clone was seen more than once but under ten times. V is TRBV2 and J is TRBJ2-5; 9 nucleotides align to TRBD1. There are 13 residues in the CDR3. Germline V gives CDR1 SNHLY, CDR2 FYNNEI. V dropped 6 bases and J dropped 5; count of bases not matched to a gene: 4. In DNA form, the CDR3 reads TGTGCCAGCAGGCCCGGACAGGGGGAGACCCAGTACTTC. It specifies CASRPGQGETQYF.

CDR3 amino acids: CASSPPTRATYEQYF. DNA of the CDR3: TGTGCCAGCTCACCACCGACTAGGGCCACCTACGAGCAGTACTTC. V is TRBV18 and J is TRBJ2-7, with D perhaps matching TRBD2 (6 bases). CDR1 is KGHSH, CDR2 LQKENI, per germline. The length of the CDR3 is 15 residues. The V end was cut by 0 bases, the J end by 2 bases, with 11 bases between.

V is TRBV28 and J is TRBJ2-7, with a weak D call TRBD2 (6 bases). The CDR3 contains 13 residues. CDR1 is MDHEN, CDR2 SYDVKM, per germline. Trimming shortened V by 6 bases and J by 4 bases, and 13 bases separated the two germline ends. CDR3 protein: CASRGGGLYEQYF. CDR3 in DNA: TGTGCCAGCAGGGGGGGAGGACTTTACGAGCAGTACTTC.

CDR3 residues: CASSVAGTGGSEQYF. The CDR3, as DNA: TGTGCCAGCAGCGTAGCTGGGACAGGGGGTTCCGAGCAGTACTTC. The chain links TRBV9 to TRBJ2-7, with 11 nucleotides matching TRBD1. The CDR3 consists of 15 residues. CDR1 is SGDLS and CDR2 is YYNGEE in the germline V gene. With 0 bases clipped from V and 6 bases from J, the junction kept 5 bases outside the gene matches.

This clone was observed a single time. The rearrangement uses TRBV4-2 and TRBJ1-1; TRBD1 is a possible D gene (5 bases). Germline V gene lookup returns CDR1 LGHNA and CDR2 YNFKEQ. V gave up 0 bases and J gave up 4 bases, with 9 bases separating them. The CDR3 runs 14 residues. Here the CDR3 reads CASSQDRGGTEAFF. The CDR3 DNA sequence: TGTGCCAGCAGCCAAGATAGGGGAGGCACTGAAGCTTTCTTT.

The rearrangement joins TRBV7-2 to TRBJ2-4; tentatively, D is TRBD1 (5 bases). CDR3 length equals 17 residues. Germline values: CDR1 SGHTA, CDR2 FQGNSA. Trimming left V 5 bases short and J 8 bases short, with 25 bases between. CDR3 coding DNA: TGTGCCAGCAGCGCAGATTGGACACAAAGTATCTACGACATTCAGTACTTC. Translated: CASSADWTQSIYDIQYF.

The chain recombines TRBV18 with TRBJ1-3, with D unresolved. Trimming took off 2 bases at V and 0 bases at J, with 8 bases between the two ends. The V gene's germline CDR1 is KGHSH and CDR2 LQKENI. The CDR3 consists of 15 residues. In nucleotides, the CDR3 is TGTGCCAGCTCACCATCAGGTACCTCTGGAAACACCATATATTTT. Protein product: CASSPSGTSGNTIYF.

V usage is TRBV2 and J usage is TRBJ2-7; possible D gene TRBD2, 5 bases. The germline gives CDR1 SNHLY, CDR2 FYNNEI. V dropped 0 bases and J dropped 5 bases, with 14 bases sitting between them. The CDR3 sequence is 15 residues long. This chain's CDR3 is CASSEAQLGWDEQYF. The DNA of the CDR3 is TGTGCCAGCAGTGAAGCGCAACTAGGTTGGGACGAGCAGTACTTC.

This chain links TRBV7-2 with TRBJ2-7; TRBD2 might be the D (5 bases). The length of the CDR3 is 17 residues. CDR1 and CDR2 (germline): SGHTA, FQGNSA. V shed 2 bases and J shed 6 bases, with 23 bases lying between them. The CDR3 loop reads CASSLLEVRAARTEQYF. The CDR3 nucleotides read TGTGCCAGCAGCTTATTGGAGGTCCGAGCGGCCCGGACCGAGCAGTACTTC.

The CDR3 spells CASSLGLAGVREQFF. CDR3 bases: TGTGCCAGCAGCTTGGGACTAGCGGGAGTAAGAGAGCAGTTCTTC. The gene calls are TRBV9 and TRBJ2-1, with 14 bases fitting TRBD2. This CDR3 comprises 15 residues. Germline values: CDR1 SGDLS, CDR2 YYNGEE. V trimming: 4 bases; J trimming: 10 bases; junction bases outside the gene matches: 7.

CDR3 residues: CSGRLAGGDNEQFF. DNA of the CDR3: TGCAGCGGCCGACTAGCGGGAGGAGACAATGAGCAGTTCTTC. The chain is built from TRBV29-1 and TRBJ2-1, with TRBD2 matching over 13 bases. CDR3 size: 14 residues. The germline CDR1 and CDR2 sequences are SQVTM and ANQGSEA. The V and J ends lost 7 bases and 5 bases, in that order; junction bases with no gene match: 5.

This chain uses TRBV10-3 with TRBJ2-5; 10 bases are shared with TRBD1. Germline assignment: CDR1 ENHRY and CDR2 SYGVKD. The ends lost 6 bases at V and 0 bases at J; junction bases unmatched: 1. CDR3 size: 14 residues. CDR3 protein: CAIRGTGDQETQYF. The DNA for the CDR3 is TGTGCCATCAGAGGGACAGGGGACCAAGAGACCCAGTACTTC.

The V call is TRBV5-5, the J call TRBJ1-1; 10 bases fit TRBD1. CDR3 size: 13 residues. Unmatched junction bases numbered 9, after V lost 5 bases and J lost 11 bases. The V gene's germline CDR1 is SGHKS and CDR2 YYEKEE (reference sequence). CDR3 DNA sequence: TGTGCCAGCAGGACCGGACAGGGGGTGCAGGCTTTCTTT. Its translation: CASRTGQGVQAFF. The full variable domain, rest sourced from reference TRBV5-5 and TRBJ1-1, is DAGVTQSPTHLIKTRGQQVTLRCSPISGHKSVSWYQQVLGQGPQFIFQYYEKEERGRGNFPDRFSARQFPNYSSELNVNALLLGDSALYLCASRTGQGVQAFFGQGTRLTVV.